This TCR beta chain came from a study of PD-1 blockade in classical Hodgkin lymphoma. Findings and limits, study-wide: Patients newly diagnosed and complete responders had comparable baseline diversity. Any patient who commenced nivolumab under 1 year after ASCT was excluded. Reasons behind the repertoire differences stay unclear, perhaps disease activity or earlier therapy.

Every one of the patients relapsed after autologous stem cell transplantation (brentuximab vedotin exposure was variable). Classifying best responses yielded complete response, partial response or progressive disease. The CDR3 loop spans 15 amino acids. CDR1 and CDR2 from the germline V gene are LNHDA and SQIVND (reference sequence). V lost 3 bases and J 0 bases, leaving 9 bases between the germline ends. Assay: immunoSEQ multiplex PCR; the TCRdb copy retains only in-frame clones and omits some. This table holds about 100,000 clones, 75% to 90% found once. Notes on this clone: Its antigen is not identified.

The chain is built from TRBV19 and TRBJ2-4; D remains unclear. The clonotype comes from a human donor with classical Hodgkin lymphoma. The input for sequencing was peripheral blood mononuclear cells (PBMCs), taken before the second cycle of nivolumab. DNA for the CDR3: TGTGCCAGTAGTATCCAGACACTAGCCAAAAACATTCAGTACTTC. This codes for CASSIQTLAKNIQYF.